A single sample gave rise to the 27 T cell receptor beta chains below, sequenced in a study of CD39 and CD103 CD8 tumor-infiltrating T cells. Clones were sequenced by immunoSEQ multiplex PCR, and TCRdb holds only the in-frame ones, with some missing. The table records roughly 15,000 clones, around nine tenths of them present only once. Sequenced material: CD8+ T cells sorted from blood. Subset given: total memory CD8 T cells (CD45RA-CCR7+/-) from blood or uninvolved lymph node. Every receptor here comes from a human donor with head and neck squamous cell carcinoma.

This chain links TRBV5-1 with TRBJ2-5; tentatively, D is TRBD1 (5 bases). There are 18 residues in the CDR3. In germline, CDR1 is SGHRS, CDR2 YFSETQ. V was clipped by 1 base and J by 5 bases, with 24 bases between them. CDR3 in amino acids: CASSLFGPTASGYETQYF. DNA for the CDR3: TGCGCCAGCAGCTTGTTTGGTCCGACAGCTAGTGGATATGAGACCCAGTACTTC.

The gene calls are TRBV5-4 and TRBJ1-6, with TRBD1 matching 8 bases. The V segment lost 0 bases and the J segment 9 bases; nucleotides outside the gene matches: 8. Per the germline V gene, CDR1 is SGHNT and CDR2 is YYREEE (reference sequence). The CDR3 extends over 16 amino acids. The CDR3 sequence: CASSLGLQGVSSPLHF. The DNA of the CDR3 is TGTGCCAGCAGCTTGGGGTTACAGGGGGTGAGTTCACCCCTCCACTTT.

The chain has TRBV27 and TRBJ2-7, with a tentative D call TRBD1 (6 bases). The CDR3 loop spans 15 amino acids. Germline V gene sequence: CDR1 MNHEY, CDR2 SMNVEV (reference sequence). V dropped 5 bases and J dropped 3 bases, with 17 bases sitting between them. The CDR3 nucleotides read TGTGCCAGCAGTCCAAATACAGGGTTGGTCTACGAGCAGTACTTC. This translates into CASSPNTGLVYEQYF.

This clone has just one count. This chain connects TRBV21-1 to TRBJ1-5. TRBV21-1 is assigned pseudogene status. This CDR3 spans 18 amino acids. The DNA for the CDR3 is TGTGCCAGCAGCAAAGGGATCCGGGACGACCCTAGCAATCAGCCCCAGCATTTT. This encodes CASSKGIRDDPSNQPQHF.

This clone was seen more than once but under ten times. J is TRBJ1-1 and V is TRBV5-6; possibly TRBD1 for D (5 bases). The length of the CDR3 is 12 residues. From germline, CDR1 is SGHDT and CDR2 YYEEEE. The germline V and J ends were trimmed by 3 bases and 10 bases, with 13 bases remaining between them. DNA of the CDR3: TGTGCCAGCAGCTGGGGGACGGGAAGAGCTTTCTTT. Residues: CASSWGTGRAFF.

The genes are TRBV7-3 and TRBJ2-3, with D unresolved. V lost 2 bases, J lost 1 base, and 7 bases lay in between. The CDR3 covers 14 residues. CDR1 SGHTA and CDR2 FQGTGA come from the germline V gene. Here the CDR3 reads CASSLVGGTDTQYF. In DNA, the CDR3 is TGTGCCAGCAGCTTAGTTGGGGGCACAGATACGCAGTATTTT. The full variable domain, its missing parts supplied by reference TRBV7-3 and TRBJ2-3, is GAGVSQTPSNKVTEKGKYVELRCDPISGHTALYWYRQSLGQGPEFLIYFQGTGAADDSGLPNDRFFAVRPEGSVSTLKIQRTERGDSAVYLCASSLVGGTDTQYFGPGTRLTVL.

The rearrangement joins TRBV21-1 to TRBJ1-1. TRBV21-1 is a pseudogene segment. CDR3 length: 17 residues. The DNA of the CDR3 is TGTGCCAGCAGCCTCGATCCTGACGAACGGATGAACACTGAAGCTTTCTTT. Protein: CASSLDPDERMNTEAFF.

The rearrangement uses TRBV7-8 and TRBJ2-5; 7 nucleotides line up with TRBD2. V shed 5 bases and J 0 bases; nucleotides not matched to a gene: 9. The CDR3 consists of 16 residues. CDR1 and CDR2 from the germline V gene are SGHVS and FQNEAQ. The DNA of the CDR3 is TGTGCCAGCAGCGACATGAGCGGGGACTACCAAGAGACCCAGTACTTC. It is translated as CASSDMSGDYQETQYF.

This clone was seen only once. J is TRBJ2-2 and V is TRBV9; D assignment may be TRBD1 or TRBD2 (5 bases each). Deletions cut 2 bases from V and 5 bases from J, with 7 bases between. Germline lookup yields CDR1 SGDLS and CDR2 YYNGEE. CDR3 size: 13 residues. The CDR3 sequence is CASSVGGTGELFF. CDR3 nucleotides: TGTGCCAGCAGCGTTGGGGGTACCGGGGAGCTGTTTTTT. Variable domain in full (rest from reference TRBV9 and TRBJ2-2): DSGVTQTPKHLITATGQRVTLRCSPRSGDLSVYWYQQSLDQGLQFLIQYYNGEERAKGNILERFSAQQFPDLHSELNLSSLELGDSALYFCASSVGGTGELFFGEGSRLTVL.

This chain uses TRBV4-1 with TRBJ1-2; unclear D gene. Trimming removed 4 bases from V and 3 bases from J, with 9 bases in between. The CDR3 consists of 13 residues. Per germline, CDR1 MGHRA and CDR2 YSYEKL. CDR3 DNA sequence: TGCGCCAGCAGCCTAAACCCGGACTATGGCTACACCTTC. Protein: CASSLNPDYGYTF.

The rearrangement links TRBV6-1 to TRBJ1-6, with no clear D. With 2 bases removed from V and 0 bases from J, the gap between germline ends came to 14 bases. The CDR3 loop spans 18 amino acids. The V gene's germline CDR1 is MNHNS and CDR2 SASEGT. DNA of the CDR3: TGTGCCAGCAGTGAAAGTCCGGCCTTGAGCTCCTATAATTCACCCCTCCACTTT. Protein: CASSESPALSSYNSPLHF.

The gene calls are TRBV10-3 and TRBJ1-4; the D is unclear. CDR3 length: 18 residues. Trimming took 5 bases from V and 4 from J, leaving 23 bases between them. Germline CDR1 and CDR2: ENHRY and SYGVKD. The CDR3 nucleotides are TGTGCCATCAGTTCCCAGGCAAGGAATCAGGATTATAATGAAAAACTGTTTTTT. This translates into CAISSQARNQDYNEKLFF.

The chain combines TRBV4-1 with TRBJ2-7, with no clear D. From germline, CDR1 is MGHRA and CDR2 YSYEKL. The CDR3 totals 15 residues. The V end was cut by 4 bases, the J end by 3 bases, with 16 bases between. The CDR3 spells CASSPGTYYNYEQYF. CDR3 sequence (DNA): TGCGCCAGCAGCCCAGGCACCTACTACAACTACGAGCAGTACTTC.

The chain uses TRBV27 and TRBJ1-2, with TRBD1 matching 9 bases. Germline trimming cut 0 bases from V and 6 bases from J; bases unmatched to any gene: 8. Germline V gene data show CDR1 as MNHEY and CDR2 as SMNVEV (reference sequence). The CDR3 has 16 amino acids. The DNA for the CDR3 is TGTGCCAGCAGTTTATCTGGGACAGGGTTGTACAATGGCTACACCTTC. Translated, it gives CASSLSGTGLYNGYTF.

CDR3 region: CATTGGHSGELFF. As DNA, the CDR3 is TGTGCCACTACGGGGGGACATTCCGGGGAGCTGTTTTTT. The V call is TRBV10-3, the J call TRBJ2-2; weak D call: TRBD2 (7 bases). Germline V lookup: CDR1 ENHRY, CDR2 SYGVKD. V was shortened by 10 bases and J by 6 bases, with 15 bases between the two germline ends. This CDR3 has 13 amino acids.

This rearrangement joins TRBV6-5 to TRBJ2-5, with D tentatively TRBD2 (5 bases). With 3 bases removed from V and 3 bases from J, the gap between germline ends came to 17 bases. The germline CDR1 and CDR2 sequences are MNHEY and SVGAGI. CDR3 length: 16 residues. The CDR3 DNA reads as TGTGCCAGCAGTTATGGCTACGGTATCGGGGAAGAGACCCAGTACTTC. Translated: CASSYGYGIGEETQYF.

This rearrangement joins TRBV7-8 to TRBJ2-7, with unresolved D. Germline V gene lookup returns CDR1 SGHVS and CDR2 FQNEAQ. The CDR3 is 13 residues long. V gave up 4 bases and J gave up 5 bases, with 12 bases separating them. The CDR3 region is CASSSTPEHEQYF. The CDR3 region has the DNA TGTGCCAGCAGCTCAACCCCCGAGCACGAGCAGTACTTC.

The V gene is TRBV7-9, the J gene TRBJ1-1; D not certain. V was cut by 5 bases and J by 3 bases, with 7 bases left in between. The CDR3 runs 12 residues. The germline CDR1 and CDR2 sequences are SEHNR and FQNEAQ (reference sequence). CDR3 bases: TGTGCCAGCAGCCCCGGAGACACTGAAGCTTTCTTT. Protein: CASSPGDTEAFF. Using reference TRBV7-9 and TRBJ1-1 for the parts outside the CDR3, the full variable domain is DTGVSQNPRHKITKRGQNVTFRCDPISEHNRLYWYRQTLGQGPEFLTYFQNEAQLEKSRLLSDRFSAERPKGSFSTLEIQRTEQGDSAMYLCASSPGDTEAFFGQGTRLTVV.

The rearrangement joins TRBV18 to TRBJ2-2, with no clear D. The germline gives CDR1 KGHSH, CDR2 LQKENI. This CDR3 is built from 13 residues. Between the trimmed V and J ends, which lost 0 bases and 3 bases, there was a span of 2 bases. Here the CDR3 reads CASSPPYTGELFF. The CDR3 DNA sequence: TGTGCCAGCTCACCACCGTACACCGGGGAGCTGTTTTTT.

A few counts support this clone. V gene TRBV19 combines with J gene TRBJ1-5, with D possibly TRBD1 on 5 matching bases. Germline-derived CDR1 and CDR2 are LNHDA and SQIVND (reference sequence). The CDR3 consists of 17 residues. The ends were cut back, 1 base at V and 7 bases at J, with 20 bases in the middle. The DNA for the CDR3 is TGTGCCAGTAGTATAGGTTGGTTTGGGGCTTTAGGGCAGCCCCAGCATTTT. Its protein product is CASSIGWFGALGQPQHF.

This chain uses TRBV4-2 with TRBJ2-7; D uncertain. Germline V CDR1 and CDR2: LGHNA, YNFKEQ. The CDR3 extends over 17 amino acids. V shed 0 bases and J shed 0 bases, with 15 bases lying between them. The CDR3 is CASSQELLSVPSYEQYF. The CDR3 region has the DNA TGTGCCAGCAGCCAAGAGCTTCTGTCAGTCCCCTCCTACGAGCAGTACTTC.

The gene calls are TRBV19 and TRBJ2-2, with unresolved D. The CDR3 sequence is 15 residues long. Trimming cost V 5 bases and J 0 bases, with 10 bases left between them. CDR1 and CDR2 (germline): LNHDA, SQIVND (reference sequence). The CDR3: CASSSDVPNTGELFF. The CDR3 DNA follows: TGTGCCAGTAGTTCCGATGTGCCGAACACCGGGGAGCTGTTTTTT.

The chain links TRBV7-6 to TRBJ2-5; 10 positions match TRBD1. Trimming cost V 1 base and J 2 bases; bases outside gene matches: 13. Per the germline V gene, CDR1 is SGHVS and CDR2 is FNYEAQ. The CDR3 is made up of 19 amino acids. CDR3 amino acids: CASSLDYWDRGAGQETQYF. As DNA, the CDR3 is TGTGCCAGCAGCTTAGATTACTGGGACAGGGGAGCCGGACAAGAGACCCAGTACTTC.

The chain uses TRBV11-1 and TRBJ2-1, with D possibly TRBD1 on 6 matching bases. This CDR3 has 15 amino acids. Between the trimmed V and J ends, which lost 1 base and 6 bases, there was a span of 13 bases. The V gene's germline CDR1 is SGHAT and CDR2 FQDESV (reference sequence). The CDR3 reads CASSLVSGAGNEQFF. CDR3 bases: TGTGCCAGCAGCTTAGTCTCAGGGGCGGGCAATGAGCAGTTCTTC.

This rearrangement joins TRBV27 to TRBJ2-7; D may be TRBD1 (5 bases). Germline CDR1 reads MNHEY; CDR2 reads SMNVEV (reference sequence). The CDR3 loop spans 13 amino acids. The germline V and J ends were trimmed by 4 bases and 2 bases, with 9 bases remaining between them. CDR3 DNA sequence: TGTGCCAGCAGTTATGGGGCGGCCTACGAGCAGTACTTC. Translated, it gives CASSYGAAYEQYF.

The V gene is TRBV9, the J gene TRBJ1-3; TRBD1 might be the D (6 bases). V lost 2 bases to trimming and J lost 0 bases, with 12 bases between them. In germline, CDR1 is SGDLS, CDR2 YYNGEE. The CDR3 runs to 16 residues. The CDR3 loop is CASSVERDTSGNTIYF. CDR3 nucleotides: TGTGCCAGCAGCGTTGAACGGGACACCTCTGGAAACACCATATATTTT.

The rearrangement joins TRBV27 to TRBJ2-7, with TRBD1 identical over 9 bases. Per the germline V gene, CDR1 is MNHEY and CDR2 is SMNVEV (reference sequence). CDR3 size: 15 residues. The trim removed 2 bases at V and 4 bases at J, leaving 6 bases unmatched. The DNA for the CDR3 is TGTGCCAGCAGTTTAATACAGGGGGCTGTATACGAGCAGTACTTC. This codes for CASSLIQGAVYEQYF.